This T cell receptor beta chain was retrieved from a study of CD8 T cells in ankylosing spondylitis. Scientists made TCR beta libraries using quantitative 5'-RACE with molecular barcodes. TCRdb fed the 5' RACE reads into MiXCR, producing one record per CDR3 protein. The sample contains a few hundred thousand distinct CDR3 sequences, 20% of which appear only once. General observations from the study: What appeared characteristic of ankylosing spondylitis blood was a TCR beta motif of under 10 highly homologous variants. Reportedly, significant enrichment of disease-linked clones occurred in matched ankylosing spondylitis synovial fluid. Peripheral blood samples showed relatively rare disease-linked clones, and these clones were CD8+.

Trimming shortened V by 5 bases and J by 4 bases, and 15 bases separated the two germline ends. CDR1 and CDR2 from the germline V gene are MNHNS and SASEGT. The CDR3 totals 15 residues. Regarding this clonotype: Its matching antigen is unknown.

V usage is TRBV6-1 and J usage is TRBJ1-3; D gene uncertain. The receptor was isolated from a male donor with ankylosing spondylitis or in good health (not recorded which). The source material was blood, either unsorted or a sorted T cell fraction (not recorded which). In nucleotides, the CDR3 is TGTGCCAGCAGTCCCCGCGGGATCAGCGGAAACACCATATATTTT. Translated, it gives CASSPRGISGNTIYF.